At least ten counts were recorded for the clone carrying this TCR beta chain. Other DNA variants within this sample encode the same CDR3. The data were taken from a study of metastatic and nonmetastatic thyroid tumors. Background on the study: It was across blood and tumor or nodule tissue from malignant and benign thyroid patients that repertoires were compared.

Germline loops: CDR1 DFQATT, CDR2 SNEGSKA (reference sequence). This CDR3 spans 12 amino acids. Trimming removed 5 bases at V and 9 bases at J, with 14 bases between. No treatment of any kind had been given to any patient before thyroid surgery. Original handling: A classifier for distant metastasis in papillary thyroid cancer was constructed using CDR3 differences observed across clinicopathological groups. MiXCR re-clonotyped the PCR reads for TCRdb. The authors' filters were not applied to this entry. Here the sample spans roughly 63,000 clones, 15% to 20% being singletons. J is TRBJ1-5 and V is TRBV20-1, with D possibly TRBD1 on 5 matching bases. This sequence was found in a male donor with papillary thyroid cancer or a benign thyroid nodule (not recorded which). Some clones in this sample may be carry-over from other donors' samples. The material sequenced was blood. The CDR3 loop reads CSAQPQGPPQHF. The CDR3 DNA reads TGCAGTGCTCAGCCTCAGGGACCGCCCCAGCATTTT.